This record covers a single T cell receptor beta chain. The clone's antigen remains unknown. One base away there is no much larger clone; base qualities are not given. This sample was included in a study of vaccination and CD4 T cells after COVID-19 (dated by TCRdb to between 2020 and 2023). Notes on the research overall: The convalescent cohort comprised six males and four females, including two Hispanic individuals, seven Caucasians, two Asians and one multiracial person. Post-COVID blood samples from convalescent patients were collected a median of roughly 100 days after diagnosis, with a range of roughly 30 to 170 days. Each participant got two doses of either the Pfizer-BioNTech BNT162b2 vaccine (n=8) or the Moderna mRNA-1273 vaccine (n=2). In under twelve COVID-19 convalescent patients and several infection-naive healthy vaccine recipients, researchers compared the spike-specific CD4+ TCR repertoire from before mRNA vaccination with the repertoire from after. The cultures were stimulated with overlapping spike peptide pools from SARS-CoV-2 and from the common cold coronaviruses HCoV-NL63, HCoV-OC43 and HCoV-229E. Post-vaccine blood samples were obtained a median of around 74 days after the second vaccine dose, with a range of about 13 to 250 days. As controls, cultures received a CEFX viral epitope pool (the positive control), an HIV-1 Nef peptide pool (the negative control), or no peptide at all.

CDR1 and CDR2, looked up from the germline V gene, are SGHTA and FQGTGA. The junction shows trimming of 2 bases on V and 6 bases on J, and the gene matches do not reach 3 bases of it. The CDR3 sequence holds 16 residues, the cysteine and phenylalanine included. The sequence is cut down to CDR3 DNA, 48 bases in frame from base 1. The treatment or condition label of this sample denotes: approximately nine-day PBMC culture with coronavirus spike peptide pools or control peptides (ViraFEST assay). The study used the ViraFEST assay, which expanded antigen-specific T cells with peptide pools and then identified expanded clonotypes by TCR sequencing. Negative nucleocapsid antibody tests before and after vaccination confirmed that the healthy vaccine recipients had no prior SARS-CoV-2 infection. Under 2.5 million PBMCs per well were cultured in IMDM with roughly 5% human AB serum and approximately 9.8 IU/ml IL-2, plus 10 ug/ml peptide pools. Half of the culture medium was replaced with fresh IL-2-containing medium on days 3 and 7. After 10 days of culture, CD4+ T cells were isolated by negative selection using the EasySep CD4+ T cell isolation kit. PBMCs were separated from whole blood using Ficoll-Paque Plus gradient centrifugation and then either used fresh or cryopreserved at -140C. Each culture condition was generally run in triplicate wells.

Receptor amplification or capture employed PCR. TCR sequencing of DNA from cultured CD4+ T cells used the Oncomine TCR Beta short-read assay at the Johns Hopkins FTIC core. The QIAamp micro DNA kit was used to extract genomic DNA from the cultured CD4+ T cells. Oncomine TCR Beta libraries from cultured CD4+ T cells were pooled with unique dual indexes and sequenced on an Illumina iSeq 100. Per the source publication's procedure: Non-productive sequences were removed, and CDR3s that did not start with C, did not end with F or W, or were shorter than 7 amino acids were discarded. Antigen-specific clonotypes were identified with the MANAFEST web application by comparing peptide-stimulated wells with reference and other culture wells. For a clone to be called positive, the clone needed an FDR below 0.05, an odds ratio above 5, and a productive frequency above 0.1% in at least two of three replicate wells. Cross-reactive clonotypes were defined as significantly expanded in both SARS-CoV-2 spike wells and at least one common cold coronavirus spike condition. Using R version 3.6.1, CDR3 homology was evaluated through Levenshtein distances (stringdist) along with unrooted phylogenetic trees (ape). TCRdb reran the public reads through fastp at Q25 and MiXCR, keeping productive beta chains. Each CDR3 protein appears once, grouped with its most common genes and DNA. TCRdb's processing, not the authors' own work, is the source of the V and J calls. The sample table lists 20,000 to 25,000 distinct CDR3 sequences, around 39% of them with a count of one. The ten largest clones represent roughly 18% of the sample.

The full study reports these points: Nearly all vaccine-specific clones in convalescent patients (304 of 307) were mono-reactive for SARS-CoV-2 spike rather than cross-reactive with common cold coronaviruses. Although the median number of SARS-CoV-2-reactive clonotypes went up from roughly 19 after infection to some 38 after vaccination, the increase was not significant. In convalescent patients, a median about 86% of post-vaccine SARS-CoV-2-reactive clones were detected only after vaccination, suggesting vaccine-specific priming. Only a relatively small number of convalescent patients were included in the study, and early timepoints following natural infection were not analyzed.

This sequence was found in a human donor who received a COVID-19 vaccine. The sequenced sample was CD4+ T cells from blood, cultured in vitro, obtained before SARS-CoV-2 vaccination. The chain is encoded by TRBV7-3 joined to TRBJ2-2, with 13 central nucleotides matching TRBD2. The nucleotide sequence is TGTGCCAGCAGCTTACCGGGACTAGCGGGGCCCGGGGAGCTGTTTTTT. Translated, this is CASSLPGLAGPGELFF.